Listed below are T cell receptor beta chains from one sample, sequenced in a study of cytomegalovirus exposure and HLA in healthy donors. Some clones are missing from TCRdb's copy, which holds only in-frame ones; the method was immunoSEQ multiplex PCR. The table shows fewer than 100,000 clones, with approximately 77% occurring only once. The sample was PBMCs. The source of these receptors is a female donor in good health and CMV-seronegative. CDR3s include the opening cysteine and the closing phenylalanine or tryptophan. D genes are given only for firm matches. Part of the rows lack a size; the others show once, few, many or a class for expanded clones.

j_call: TRBJ2-2
clone_size: few
v_call: TRBV29-1
d_call: TRBD2
cdr3_nt: TGCAGCGCAGCAGTCGGCGGGGGGAGGACCGGGGAGCTGTTTTTT
cdr3_aa: CSAAVGGGRTGELFF

j_call: TRBJ1-4
clone_size: .
v_call: TRBV19
d_call: .
cdr3_nt: TGTGCCAGTAGGCCTACAACTAATGAAAAACTGTTTTTT
cdr3_aa: CASRPTTNEKLFF

j_call: TRBJ2-7
clone_size: .
v_call: TRBV30
d_call: TRBD2
cdr3_nt: TGTGCCTGGAGTTCGGCGGGGGGCTCCGTTAGCTCCTACGAGCAGTACTTC
cdr3_aa: CAWSSAGGSVSSYEQYF

j_call: TRBJ2-5
clone_size: .
v_call: TRBV14
d_call: .
cdr3_nt: TGTGCCAGCAGCCAAGATTCGAGAGGAGAGACCCAGTACTTC
cdr3_aa: CASSQDSRGETQYF

j_call: TRBJ2-7
clone_size: .
v_call: TRBV29-1
d_call: TRBD2
cdr3_nt: TGCAGCGTGGGGGACTACTTAGACTTGTACGAGCAGTACTTC
cdr3_aa: CSVGDYLDLYEQYF

j_call: TRBJ2-3
clone_size: .
v_call: TRBV6-5
d_call: .
cdr3_nt: TGTGCCAGCGGCATCGGACAGTCGGGTAGGGATACGCAGTATTTT
cdr3_aa: CASGIGQSGRDTQYF

j_call: TRBJ2-5
clone_size: .
v_call: TRBV5-1
d_call: TRBD1
cdr3_nt: TGCGCCAGCAGCTTGGCGTGGACAGGGGGTAATAAGCAGTACTTC
cdr3_aa: CASSLAWTGGNKQYF

j_call: TRBJ1-3
clone_size: .
v_call: TRBV5-1
d_call: .
cdr3_nt: TGCGCCAGCAAAACCGGGACAGGAAACACCATATATTTT
cdr3_aa: CASKTGTGNTIYF

j_call: TRBJ1-2
clone_size: .
v_call: TRBV2
d_call: .
cdr3_nt: TGTGCCAGCAGTGAAGGGGGGGTGGGGATCAGCGGCTACACCTTC
cdr3_aa: CASSEGGVGISGYTF

j_call: TRBJ2-7
clone_size: .
v_call: TRBV6-1
d_call: TRBD1
cdr3_nt: TGTGCCAGCAGTGCCCCGGGACAGCCGAGCTCCTACGAGCAGTACTTC
cdr3_aa: CASSAPGQPSSYEQYF

j_call: TRBJ1-1
clone_size: .
v_call: TRBV11-2
d_call: .
cdr3_nt: TGTGCCATCCGGACTGGGAGCACTGAAGCTTTCTTT
cdr3_aa: CAIRTGSTEAFF

j_call: TRBJ1-1
clone_size: .
v_call: TRBV10-2
d_call: .
cdr3_nt: TGCGCCAGCAATGGGGCGGTGACAGAACAAGCTTTCTTT
cdr3_aa: CASNGAVTEQAFF

j_call: TRBJ2-6
clone_size: .
v_call: TRBV5-5
d_call: .
cdr3_nt: TGTGCCAGCAGCATGGGACTTCCCTCTGGGGCCAACGTCCTGACTTTC
cdr3_aa: CASSMGLPSGANVLTF

j_call: TRBJ2-6
clone_size: once
v_call: TRBV14
d_call: .
cdr3_nt: TGTGCCAGCAGCCCCGGGGTTTCTGGGGCCAACGTCCTGACTTTC
cdr3_aa: CASSPGVSGANVLTF

j_call: TRBJ2-7
clone_size: .
v_call: TRBV11-3
d_call: .
cdr3_nt: TGTGCCAGCAGCTTAGGGACAGAGGGATACGAGCAGTACTTC
cdr3_aa: CASSLGTEGYEQYF

j_call: TRBJ2-7
clone_size: once
v_call: TRBV14
d_call: TRBD2
cdr3_nt: TGTGCCAGCAGCCAGCTAAGCGGGATGGCCTACGAGCAGTACTTC
cdr3_aa: CASSQLSGMAYEQYF

j_call: TRBJ2-2
clone_size: .
v_call: TRBV19
d_call: TRBD1
cdr3_nt: TGTGCCAGTACCGGGACAGCTTATACCGGGGAGCTGTTTTTT
cdr3_aa: CASTGTAYTGELFF

j_call: TRBJ1-4
clone_size: few
v_call: TRBV11-1
d_call: .
cdr3_nt: TGTGCCAGCAGCTTAGGAGCACCGGGAGGAAAACTGTTTTTT
cdr3_aa: CASSLGAPGGKLFF

j_call: TRBJ2-2
clone_size: few
v_call: TRBV10-1
d_call: .
cdr3_nt: TGCGCCAGCAGCTCAATCACAGTTGCGAACACCGGGGAGCTGTTTTTT
cdr3_aa: CASSSITVANTGELFF

j_call: TRBJ2-2
clone_size: once
v_call: TRBV7-9
d_call: .
cdr3_nt: TGTGCCAGCAGCCCGCGGTCGAACACCGGGGAGCTGTTTTTT
cdr3_aa: CASSPRSNTGELFF

j_call: TRBJ2-2
clone_size: .
v_call: TRBV7-9
d_call: .
cdr3_nt: TGTGCCAGCAGCTTTTCGGATACGGGCGGGGAGCTGTTTTTT
cdr3_aa: CASSFSDTGGELFF

j_call: TRBJ2-2
clone_size: few
v_call: TRBV19
d_call: TRBD2
cdr3_nt: TGTGCCAGTAGTATAAGAGCGGGAGGGCCTGACACCGGGGAGCTGTTTTTT
cdr3_aa: CASSIRAGGPDTGELFF

j_call: TRBJ2-7
clone_size: .
v_call: TRBV7-8
d_call: .
cdr3_nt: TGTGCCAGCAGCTTAGCTCAGGGGTACGAGCAGTACTTC
cdr3_aa: CASSLAQGYEQYF

j_call: TRBJ2-5
clone_size: .
v_call: TRBV30
d_call: TRBD2
cdr3_nt: TGTGCCTGGAGGAGCGGGGGGTTGGGGGGGACCCAGTACTTC
cdr3_aa: CAWRSGGLGGTQYF